The clone carrying this TCR beta chain has a count of ten or more. Its antigen is unidentified. TCRdb reprocessed the 5' RACE reads via MiXCR and lists one record per CDR3 protein. The sample shows about 320,000 distinct CDR3 sequences, roughly 13% of them seen only once. This entry comes from a study of T-cell memory formation after mild COVID-19. Germline loops: CDR1 SEHNR, CDR2 FQNEAQ (reference sequence). V lost 5 bases and J 3 bases, leaving 16 bases between the germline ends. This CDR3 comprises 15 residues. General study findings and limits: CD8+ contracting clones occupied EMRA, while CD4+ ones occupied mainly CM and EM.

Material: PBMCs or a T cell subset sorted from them (not recorded which). J is TRBJ2-5 and V is TRBV7-9; D is ambiguous. The TCR comes from a man aged 18 to 29 who had mild COVID-19 (a few samples of this study predate the infection). Cell type and time point are not known. DNA for the CDR3: TGTGCCAGCAGCCCCCGAGTTCGCGTGAAAGAGACCCAGTACTTC. It encodes CASSPRVRVKETQYF.